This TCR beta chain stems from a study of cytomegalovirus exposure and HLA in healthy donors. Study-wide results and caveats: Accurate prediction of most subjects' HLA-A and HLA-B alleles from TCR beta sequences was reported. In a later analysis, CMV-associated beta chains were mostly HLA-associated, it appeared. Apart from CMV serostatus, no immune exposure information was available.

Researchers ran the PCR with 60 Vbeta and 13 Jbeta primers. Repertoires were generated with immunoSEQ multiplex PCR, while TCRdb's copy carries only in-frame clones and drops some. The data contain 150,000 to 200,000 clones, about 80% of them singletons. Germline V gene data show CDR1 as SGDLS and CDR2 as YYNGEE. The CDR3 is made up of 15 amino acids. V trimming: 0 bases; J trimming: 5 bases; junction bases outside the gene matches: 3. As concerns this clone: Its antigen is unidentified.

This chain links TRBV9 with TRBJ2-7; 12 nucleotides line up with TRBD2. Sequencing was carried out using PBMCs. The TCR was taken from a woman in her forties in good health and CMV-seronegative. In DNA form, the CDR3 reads TGTGCCAGCAGCGTAGACCTAGCGGGGGGGAACGAGCAGTACTTC. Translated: CASSVDLAGGNEQYF.